This T cell receptor beta chain was sequenced in a study of T cell changes during pregnancy in multiple sclerosis. Libraries were prepared by immunoSEQ multiplex PCR; TCRdb keeps only in-frame clonotypes and omits some of them. This sample has 25,000 to 30,000 clones, with around nine tenths found just once. Trimming cost V 4 bases and J 6 bases; bases outside gene matches: 11. Germline V gives CDR1 SGHTA, CDR2 FQGNSA. The length of the CDR3 is 15 residues. The V call is TRBV7-2, the J call TRBJ2-7; TRBD1 agrees at 8 bases. This sample comprised CD4+ T cells from peripheral blood mononuclear cells, obtained in the first trimester of pregnancy. This receptor was taken from a female donor in good health, enrolled as a control in a pregnancy study. The CDR3 here is CASSSGGTGGGEQYF. The CDR3, as DNA: TGTGCCAGCAGCTCCGGCGGGACAGGTGGGGGCGAGCAGTACTTC.